The sequence of this T cell receptor (beta chain) was determined in a study of blood T cell repertoires in COVID-19. Across the study: The study drew acute and convalescent COVID-19 samples from the United States, Italy and Spain.

CDR1 and CDR2 (germline): MNHEY, SMNVEV (reference sequence). Trimming stripped 5 bases from V and 4 bases from J, with 17 bases between. The CDR3 is 15 amino acids. Sequencing was performed with immunoSEQ multiplex PCR; in TCRdb, only in-frame clones are kept and a portion is missing. Of under 300,000 clones in the sample, about 84% were seen once. The specimen sequenced was peripheral blood. This chain links TRBV27 with TRBJ1-2; D is perhaps TRBD1 (5 bases). This clonotype was obtained from an elderly man with acute or convalescent COVID-19. The CDR3 nucleotides are TGTGCCAGCAGTGTAAAAGGGGCCGTTCTCTATGGCTACACCTTC. The encoded protein is CASSVKGAVLYGYTF.